The 5 T cell receptor beta chains given below trace back to one sample, sequenced in a study of response to subunit inactivated influenza vaccine. TCRdb reprocessed the RT-PCR reads via MiXCR and lists one record per CDR3 protein. The sample holds over 800,000 distinct CDR3 sequences, about 20% seen once. Sample: PBMCs from blood, taken about 5 days after vaccination. Receptor source: a man between 50 and 59 years old who received an inactivated influenza vaccine.

The V and J genes are TRBV11-3 and TRBJ2-1; 13 bases are shared with TRBD2. V was pared by 5 bases and J by 6 bases, with 4 bases of the junction left unmatched. This CDR3 comprises 15 residues. The germline CDR1 and CDR2 sequences are SGHNT and YENEEA. The CDR3 region has the DNA TGTGCCAGCAGCAGACTAGCGGGGGGCCTCAATGAGCAGTTCTTC. Its protein is CASSRLAGGLNEQFF.

The CDR3 DNA follows: TGCGCCAGCAGCCCCGCGGCGGGGGACTCCAATGAGCAGTTCTTC. The encoded protein is CASSPAAGDSNEQFF. The chain joins TRBV5-1 to TRBJ2-1, with 7 bases identical to TRBD2. Trimming at V came to 4 bases and at J to 6 bases, leaving 10 bases not matched to a gene. Looked up from germline, CDR1 is SGHRS and CDR2 is YFSETQ. CDR3 length: 15 residues.

The J gene is TRBJ2-1, the V gene TRBV19, with D perhaps TRBD2 (6 bases). V lost 3 bases and J 2 bases, leaving 11 bases between the germline ends. From germline, CDR1 is LNHDA and CDR2 SQIVND (reference sequence). The CDR3 totals 15 residues. CDR3 amino acids: CASSIRGLPYNEQFF. The CDR3 region has the DNA TGTGCCAGTAGTATTCGGGGACTCCCCTACAATGAGCAGTTCTTC.

The table lists this clonotype with many counts. CDR3 in DNA: TGTGCCAGCAGCCAAACCGACAGGGGAGAGACCCAGTACTTC. Amino acids: CASSQTDRGETQYF. The chain links TRBV7-9 to TRBJ2-5, with 8 nucleotides matching TRBD1. The CDR3 is 14 amino acids. Trimming removed 5 bases from V and 4 bases from J; junction bases left unmatched: 6. Germline CDR1 SEHNR, CDR2 FQNEAQ (reference sequence).

Only a few counts were recorded for this clonotype. V gene TRBV7-8 combines with J gene TRBJ2-7; D assignment may be TRBD1 or TRBD2 (5 bases each). The CDR3 is 17 residues long. Germline loops: CDR1 SGHVS, CDR2 FQNEAQ. The V end lost 0 bases, the J end lost 4 bases, and 19 bases lay between the germline ends. DNA for the CDR3: TGTGCCAGCAGCTTAGCCCGCAGAGGGGAGTCTCTGTACGAGCAGTACTTC. Protein product: CASSLARRGESLYEQYF.